The present T cell receptor (beta chain) was sequenced within a study of T cells in Graves' hyperthyroidism and ophthalmopathy. Hyperthyroidism in the patients, aged 18 to 65, was newly diagnosed and under 2 months in duration. This sample holds PBMCs from roughly 10 ml fresh peripheral blood. In this sample, this clonotype turned up many times. Antigen: not known. RNA transcripts served as the template for amplifying TCR beta CDR3 regions. The HTBI primer set was used in a first-round RT-PCR of the TCR CDR3. TCRdb itself ran the multiplex PCR reads through MiXCR, one entry per CDR3 protein. The data show 250,000 or so distinct CDR3 sequences, 13% to 15% seen once. Study-wide findings and caveats: Most thyroid clonotypes that were expanded above 0.001 also turned up in blood. Ophthalmopathy was told apart from stable hyperthyroidism by a 13 V-J model.

This receptor was identified in a woman in her fifties or sixties with Graves' hyperthyroidism that later progressed to Graves' ophthalmopathy. The sequenced material came from blood.

The CDR3 is CSATPTGTYGYTF. Here the CDR3 DNA reads TGCAGTGCTACTCCGACAGGGACCTATGGCTACACCTTC. The chain employs TRBV20-1 and TRBJ1-2, with 7 bases aligning to TRBD1. Germline V gives CDR1 DFQATT, CDR2 SNEGSKA (reference sequence). CDR3 length: 13 residues. V lost 4 bases, J lost 4 bases, and 6 bases stayed unmatched.